These T cell receptor beta chains were read from a single sample in a study of response to subunit inactivated influenza vaccine. TCRdb reprocessed the RT-PCR reads with MiXCR, giving one entry per CDR3 protein. The profile shows 550,000 to 800,000 distinct CDR3 sequences, approximately 15% of them singletons. The specimen comprised PBMCs from blood, sampled around 15 days before vaccination. These receptors all stem from a man aged 45-65 years who received an inactivated influenza vaccine. Each CDR3 is given with its conserved first and last residue.

V	J	CDR3
TRBV27	TRBJ1-5	CASSLIWGTGNQPQHF
TRBV20-1	TRBJ2-7	CSARDKSGRFTYEQYF
TRBV5-1	TRBJ2-1	CASSVGISGGAHEQFF
TRBV4-2	TRBJ2-2	CASSQATLVGGELFF
TRBV15	TRBJ2-1	CATSPGTSYNEQFF
TRBV6-2/TRBV6-3	TRBJ2-2	CASRHNLERGGPPGELFF
TRBV27	TRBJ2-7	CASSFLAQREQYF
TRBV12-3/TRBV12-4	TRBJ1-6	CASSFAGQISPLHF
TRBV7-9	TRBJ2-3	CASSGIQATDTQYF
TRBV24-1	TRBJ2-7	CATSDWGREQYF
TRBV28	TRBJ2-1	CATYALAGANYNEQFF
TRBV5-1	TRBJ2-2	CASSFTGRANTGELFF
TRBV19	TRBJ2-5	CASSMGPGKETQYF
TRBV6-2/TRBV6-3	TRBJ1-1	CASSSPGRQNTEAFF
TRBV28	TRBJ2-2	CASSFALRTGELFF
TRBV3-1	TRBJ1-2	CASSTGSRTRGYTF
TRBV5-5	TRBJ2-1	CASSLETGTRYGEQFF
TRBV10-3	TRBJ2-3	CAISAGTSEADTQYF
TRBV20-1	TRBJ2-5	CSAREVVRETQYF
TRBV7-2	TRBJ2-7	CASSFGLVGEQYF
TRBV30	TRBJ2-5	CAWSVLGQGSETQYF
TRBV6-1	TRBJ2-1	CASSPLSSKGGQEQFF
TRBV4-3	TRBJ2-7	CASSSGTTRLDEQYF
TRBV4-3	TRBJ2-2	CASSQEKVLFGELFF
TRBV4-1	TRBJ1-3	CASSQAPAGGTGNTIYF
TRBV20-1	TRBJ2-3	CSATRELSTDTQYF
TRBV11-2	TRBJ2-1	CASSLGLAHGDEQFF
TRBV18	TRBJ2-3	CASSPLPQAGVTDTQYF
TRBV6-2/TRBV6-3	TRBJ1-1	CASTRWRIGDTEAFF
TRBV5-6	TRBJ2-3	CASSWDRADTQYF
TRBV9	TRBJ2-6	CASSSNRQEFSGANVLTF
TRBV5-6	TRBJ2-4	CASSLEVDQDIQYF
TRBV28	TRBJ2-7	CASNQGGGTYEQYF
TRBV9	TRBJ2-1	CASSAHTSGANNEQFF
TRBV18	TRBJ1-1	CASSPPGQVEAFF
TRBV6-6	TRBJ1-5	CASQGPGKPQHF
TRBV20-1	TRBJ2-7	CSARPTGTYEQYF
TRBV7-2	TRBJ2-2	CASTLRWGSDTGELFF
TRBV7-2	TRBJ2-7	CASSSGQGSSYEQYF
TRBV7-2	TRBJ2-1	CASRPTSGGMNEQFF
TRBV2	TRBJ2-5	CARSLYQDGEPYQETQYF
TRBV3-1	TRBJ2-7	CASSHRGRGEQYF
TRBV7-2	TRBJ2-3	CASSAQGAGTQYF
TRBV3-1	TRBJ1-1	CASSQTGVNTEAFF
TRBV2	TRBJ2-5	CASSEEAAVLSETQYF
TRBV12-3/TRBV12-4	TRBJ2-2	CASTQRGVNTGELFF
TRBV5-1	TRBJ1-3	CASCLSAASGNTIYF
TRBV19	TRBJ1-5	CASSISQVGNQPQHF
TRBV9	TRBJ2-7	CASSVGQGVNYEQYF